This TCR beta chain appears in the sequencing data of a study of CD8 T cells in ankylosing spondylitis (dated by TCRdb to the late 2010s). Background on the whole study: T cell receptor beta repertoires were profiled in healthy donors and ankylosing spondylitis patients so that disease-linked TCR variants could be found. The full study cohort was made up of about 25 ankylosing spondylitis patients and 108 healthy donors. Samples of peripheral blood were taken, and for ankylosing spondylitis patients, synovial fluid was collected as well. Results the study describes overall, beyond this receptor: Some motif variants had previously been reported in the synovial fluid and blood of reactive arthritis patients, which suggests shared mechanisms of disease initiation. The disease-linked clones had a CD8+ phenotype and were found at relatively low frequencies in peripheral blood. The disease-linked clones were reported to be significantly enriched in matched synovial fluid samples from ankylosing spondylitis patients. Blood from ankylosing spondylitis patients appeared to be characterized by a TCR beta motif made up of seven or eight highly homologous amino acid variants.

This clonotype was seen a few times. Its antigen remains unidentified. Per-nucleotide qualities are absent, and no much larger clonotype sits a single base away. Instrument on record: Illumina HiSeq 2500. Quantitative 5'-RACE with molecular barcodes was used to prepare TCR beta libraries. The authors' analysis ran thus. A new computational method, built on a probabilistic model of VDJ rearrangement, was used to identify disease-linked TCR variants. Using fastp at Q25 and MiXCR, TCRdb reprocessed the public reads and kept productive beta chains. Identical CDR3 protein sequences are pooled into one entry, listed with their most common genes and DNA. The V and J calls and clone size are TCRdb's, not the authors'. For this sample the table gives 250,000 or so distinct CDR3 sequences, of which roughly 18% were detected only once. The leading ten clones occupy around 32% of the sample. From the germline V gene, CDR1 is MNHEY and CDR2 is SVGEGT. Its CDR3 holds 15 amino acids, cysteine through phenylalanine. Only the CDR3 part of the read is kept: 45 bases, read in frame from the first base. V has 5 bases trimmed and J has 8 bases trimmed; junction bases matching no gene number 11.

The specimen sequenced was blood, either unsorted or a sorted T cell fraction (not recorded which). Rearrangement joined TRBV6-2 or TRBV6-3 to TRBJ2-1; TRBD2 matches 8 bases in the middle. This TCR was sampled from a male donor with ankylosing spondylitis or in good health (not recorded which). For the CDR3, the sequence is CASSTTSVFSDEQFF. The DNA reads TGTGCCAGCAGTACGACTAGCGTTTTTTCCGATGAGCAGTTCTTC.